This T cell receptor beta chain was captured by sequencing in a study of cytomegalovirus exposure and HLA in healthy donors. CDR3 length: 15 residues. Losses at the gene ends were 0 bases for V and 4 bases for J; bases not matched to a gene: 4. Germline V gives CDR1 SGHAT, CDR2 FQNNGV. It was with 60 Vbeta and 13 Jbeta primers that the PCR ran. Profiling relied on immunoSEQ multiplex PCR, and the TCRdb table lists in-frame clones only, not all of them. The table lists roughly 82,000 clones, approximately 74% of them singletons, with 6.2% in the top ten. Sequencing input: PBMCs. This receptor was taken from a woman aged 45-59 years in good health and CMV-seropositive. This chain joins TRBV11-2 and TRBJ2-3; TRBD1 aligns across 7 bases. CDR3 residues: CASSLDRGQSDTQYF. CDR3 DNA sequence: TGTGCCAGCAGCTTAGACCGGGGACAGTCAGATACGCAGTATTTT. Based on the CDR3 plus reference TRBV11-2 and TRBJ2-3, the full variable domain is EAGVAQSPRYKIIEKRQSVAFWCNPISGHATLYWYQQILGQGPKLLIQFQNNGVVDDSQLPKDRFSAERLKGVDSTLKIQPAKLEDSAVYLCASSLDRGQSDTQYFGPGTRLTVL.